Listed below are T cell receptor beta chains from one sample, sequenced in a study of T cell changes during pregnancy in multiple sclerosis. The repertoire was sequenced with immunoSEQ multiplex PCR; TCRdb's copy has only in-frame clones and lacks some. Of approximately 32,000 clones in the sample, 75% to 90% are singletons; the top ten hold about 10%. This specimen consisted of CD8+ T cells from peripheral blood mononuclear cells, obtained in the second trimester of pregnancy. The receptors originated from a female donor with multiple sclerosis, enrolled in a pregnancy study. Each CDR3 is given with its conserved first and last residue. The D gene is left open where the match is weak. Size values are once, few and many counts, or a class for expanded clones, and some rows have none.

TGTGCCAGCAGCGTAGTATCAGGGGTTGGGGCTGAAGCTTTCTTT,CASSVVSGVGAEAFF,-,TRBJ1-1,TRBV9,-
TGCGCCAGCAGCCAACGACAGGGGGCTAAAAATGAGCAGTTCTTC,CASSQRQGAKNEQFF,TRBD1,TRBJ2-1,TRBV5-1,few
TGTGCCAGCAGTTTGGCGGGACGGTCAAACTATGGCTACACCTTC,CASSLAGRSNYGYTF,-,TRBJ1-2,TRBV27,-
TGTGCCAGTAGTCCCAGGGGAGATGAGCAGTTCTTC,CASSPRGDEQFF,-,TRBJ2-1,TRBV19,-
TGCGCCAGCAGCCAAGATCAGGACAATAATGAAAAACTGTTTTTT,CASSQDQDNNEKLFF,-,TRBJ1-4,TRBV4-1,-
TGTGCCAGCAGCGTGGGGGGGGCCTACAATGAGCAGTTCTTC,CASSVGGAYNEQFF,TRBD2,TRBJ2-1,TRBV25-1,-
TGTGCCAGCAGTGCGTTCGACAGGGCTGACTATGGCTACACCTTC,CASSAFDRADYGYTF,TRBD1,TRBJ1-2,TRBV6-1,-
TGTGCCAGCAGTGGTAAGCGGAGAGGGGGCGACGCAGATACGCAGTATTTT,CASSGKRRGGDADTQYF,TRBD1,TRBJ2-3,TRBV27,-
TGTGCCAGCAGACCTAGACAGGGTCTGGCTTACGAGCAGTACTTC,CASRPRQGLAYEQYF,TRBD1,TRBJ2-7,TRBV2,-
TGTGCCAGCAGCCACGAGACAGGGCCCTACGAGCAGTACTTC,CASSHETGPYEQYF,TRBD1,TRBJ2-7,TRBV14,once
TGTGCCAGCAGAAGCCCGGGACAGAACACTGAAGCTTTCTTT,CASRSPGQNTEAFF,-,TRBJ1-1,TRBV5-4,-
TGTGCCAGCAGTGTTGGGCGGGACCAAGAGACCCAGTACTTC,CASSVGRDQETQYF,-,TRBJ2-5,TRBV2,-
TGTGCCAGCAGTCCGGGGGGAGGGATCACCTACGAGCAGTACTTC,CASSPGGGITYEQYF,TRBD2,TRBJ2-7,TRBV13,-
TGTGCCAGCAGATCAGGCTACGAGCAGTACTTC,CASRSGYEQYF,-,TRBJ2-7,TRBV2,-
TGTGCCAGCAGTTTATCGCGTGGTTATGGCTACACCTTC,CASSLSRGYGYTF,-,TRBJ1-2,TRBV27,-
TGTGCCAGCAGCCACCACCCTCTGAGGTTCTTGGATACGCAGTATTTT,CASSHHPLRFLDTQYF,-,TRBJ2-3,TRBV27,-
TGCGCCAGCAGCCATTCGGTCATGAATCAGCCCCAGCATTTT,CASSHSVMNQPQHF,-,TRBJ1-5,TRBV4-1,-
TGTGCCAGCAGCCTGGACCGGGGCACTGAAGCTTTCTTT,CASSLDRGTEAFF,-,TRBJ1-1,TRBV7-3,-
TGTGCCATCAGTGACCCTGGACTAGCGGGAGGGGTCGACGAGCAGTACTTC,CAISDPGLAGGVDEQYF,TRBD2,TRBJ2-7,TRBV10-3,-
TGCAGCGTCCAAGAGGGGGACAGGGCCCCCTACGAGCAGTACTTC,CSVQEGDRAPYEQYF,TRBD1,TRBJ2-7,TRBV29-1,-
TGTGCCAGCAGTTACTTCAAGAACACTGAAGCTTTCTTT,CASSYFKNTEAFF,-,TRBJ1-1,TRBV6-5,-
TGTGCCAGCAGGGTCTCGACAGGGGGCGATCGGGGGAACACTGAAGCTTTCTTT,CASRVSTGGDRGNTEAFF,TRBD1,TRBJ1-1,TRBV2,-
TGTGCCAGCAGTTGGGGAGCCACTGAAGCTTTCTTT,CASSWGATEAFF,-,TRBJ1-1,TRBV28,-
TGTGCCAGCAGTTCGGGGGTGTACGAGCAGTACTTC,CASSSGVYEQYF,-,TRBJ2-7,TRBV6-1,once
TGTGCCAGCAGTTTCTCCGGGGATGGGACTGAAGCTTTCTTT,CASSFSGDGTEAFF,-,TRBJ1-1,TRBV28,-